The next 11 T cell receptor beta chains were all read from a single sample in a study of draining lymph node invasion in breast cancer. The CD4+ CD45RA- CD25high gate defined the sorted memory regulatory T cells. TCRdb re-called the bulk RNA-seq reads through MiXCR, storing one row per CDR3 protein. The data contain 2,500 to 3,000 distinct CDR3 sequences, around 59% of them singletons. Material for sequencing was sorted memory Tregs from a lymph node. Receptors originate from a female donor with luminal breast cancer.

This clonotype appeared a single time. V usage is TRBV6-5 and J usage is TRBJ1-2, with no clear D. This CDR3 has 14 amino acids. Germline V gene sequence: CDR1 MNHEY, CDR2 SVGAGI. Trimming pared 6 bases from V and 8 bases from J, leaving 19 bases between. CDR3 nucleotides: TGTGCCAGCAGGGGAGGCGGGAAGGGAGTCGGCTACACCTTC. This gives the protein CASRGGGKGVGYTF.

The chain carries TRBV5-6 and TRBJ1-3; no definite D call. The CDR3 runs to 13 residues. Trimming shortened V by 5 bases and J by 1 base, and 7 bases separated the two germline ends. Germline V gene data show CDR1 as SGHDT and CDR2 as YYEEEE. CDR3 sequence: CASRPTSGNTIYF. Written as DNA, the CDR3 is TGTGCCAGCAGGCCGACGTCTGGAAACACCATATATTTT.

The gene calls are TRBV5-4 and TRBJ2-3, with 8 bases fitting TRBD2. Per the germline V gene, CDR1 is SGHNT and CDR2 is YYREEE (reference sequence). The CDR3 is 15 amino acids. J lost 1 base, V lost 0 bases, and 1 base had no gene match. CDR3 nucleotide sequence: TGTGCCAGCAGCTTGGTCGGGGGGGGCACAGATACGCAGTATTTT. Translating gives CASSLVGGGTDTQYF.

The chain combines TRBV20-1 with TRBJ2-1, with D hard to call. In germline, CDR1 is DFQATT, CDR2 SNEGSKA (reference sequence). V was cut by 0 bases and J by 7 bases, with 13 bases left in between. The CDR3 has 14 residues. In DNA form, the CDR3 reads TGCAGTGCTAGAGATCAGGTGGGGTATAATGAGCAGTTCTTC. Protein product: CSARDQVGYNEQFF.

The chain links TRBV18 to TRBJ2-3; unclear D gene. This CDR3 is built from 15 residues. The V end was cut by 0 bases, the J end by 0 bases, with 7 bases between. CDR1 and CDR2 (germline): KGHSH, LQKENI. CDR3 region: CASSPPTRSTDTQYF. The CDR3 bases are TGTGCCAGCTCACCACCGACGAGGAGCACAGATACGCAGTATTTT.

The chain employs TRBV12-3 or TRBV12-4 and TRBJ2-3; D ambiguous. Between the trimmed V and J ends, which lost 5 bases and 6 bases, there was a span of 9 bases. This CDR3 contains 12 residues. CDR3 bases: TGTGCCAGCAGTCCCCGGTCTGATACGCAGTATTTT. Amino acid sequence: CASSPRSDTQYF.

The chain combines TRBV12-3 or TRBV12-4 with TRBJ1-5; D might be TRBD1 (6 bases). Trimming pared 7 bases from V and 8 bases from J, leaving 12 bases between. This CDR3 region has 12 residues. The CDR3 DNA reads TGTGCCAGCATCGGGGGCGGTAAGCCCCAGCATTTT. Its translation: CASIGGGKPQHF.

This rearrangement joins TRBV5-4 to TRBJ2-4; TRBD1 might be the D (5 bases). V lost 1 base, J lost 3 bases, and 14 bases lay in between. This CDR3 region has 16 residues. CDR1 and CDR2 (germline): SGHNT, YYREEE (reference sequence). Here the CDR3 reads CASSLLPGNFKNIQYF. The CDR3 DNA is TGTGCCAGCAGCTTGTTACCAGGGAACTTCAAAAACATTCAGTACTTC. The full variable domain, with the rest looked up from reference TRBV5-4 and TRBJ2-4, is ETGVTQSPTHLIKTRGQQVTLRCSSQSGHNTVSWYQQALGQGPQFIFQYYREEENGRGNFPPRFSGLQFPNYSSELNVNALELDDSALYLCASSLLPGNFKNIQYFGAGTRLSVL.

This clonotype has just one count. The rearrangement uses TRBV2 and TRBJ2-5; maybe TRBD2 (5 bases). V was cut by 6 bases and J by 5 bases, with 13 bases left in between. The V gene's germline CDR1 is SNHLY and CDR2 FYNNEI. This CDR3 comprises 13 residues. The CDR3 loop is CASRELELETQYF. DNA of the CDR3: TGTGCCAGCAGGGAACTAGAACTCGAGACCCAGTACTTC.

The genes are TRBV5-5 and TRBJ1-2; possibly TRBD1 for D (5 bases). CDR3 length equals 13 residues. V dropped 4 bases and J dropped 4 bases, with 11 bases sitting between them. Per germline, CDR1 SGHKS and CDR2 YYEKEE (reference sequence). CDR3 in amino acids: CASSPDGTYGYTF. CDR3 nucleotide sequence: TGTGCCAGCAGCCCGGACGGGACCTATGGCTACACCTTC.

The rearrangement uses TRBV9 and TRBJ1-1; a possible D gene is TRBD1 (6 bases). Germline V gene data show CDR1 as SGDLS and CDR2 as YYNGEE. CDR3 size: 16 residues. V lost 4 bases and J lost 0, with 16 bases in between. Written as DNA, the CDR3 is TGTGCCAGCAGCCCCCAAAGAAGGACAGTGAACACTGAAGCTTTCTTT. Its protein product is CASSPQRRTVNTEAFF.